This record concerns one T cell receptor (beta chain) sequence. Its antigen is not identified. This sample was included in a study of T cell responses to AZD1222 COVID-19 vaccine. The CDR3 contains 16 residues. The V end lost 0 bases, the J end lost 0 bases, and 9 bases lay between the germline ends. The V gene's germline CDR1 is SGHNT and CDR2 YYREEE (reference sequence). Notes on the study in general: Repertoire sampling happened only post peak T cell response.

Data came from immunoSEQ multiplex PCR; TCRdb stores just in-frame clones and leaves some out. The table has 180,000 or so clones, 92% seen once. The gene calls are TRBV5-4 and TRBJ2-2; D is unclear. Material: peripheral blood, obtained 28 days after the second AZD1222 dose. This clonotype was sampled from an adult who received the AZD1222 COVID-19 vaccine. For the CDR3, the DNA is TGTGCCAGCAGCTTGGTGCGGAGCGCGAACACCGGGGAGCTGTTTTTT. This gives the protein CASSLVRSANTGELFF. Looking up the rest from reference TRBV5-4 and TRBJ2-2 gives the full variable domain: ETGVTQSPTHLIKTRGQQVTLRCSSQSGHNTVSWYQQALGQGPQFIFQYYREEENGRGNFPPRFSGLQFPNYSSELNVNALELDDSALYLCASSLVRSANTGELFFGEGSRLTVL.